This is a list of T cell receptor beta chains from one sample in a study of blood T cell repertoires in COVID-19. Produced via immunoSEQ multiplex PCR; TCRdb's table is partial and in-frame only. The sample lists 200,000 to 250,000 clones; approximately 75% were seen once. The sequencing input was PBMCs or T cells enriched from blood (not recorded which). These receptors were taken from a man in his forties or fifties who had recovered from COVID-19. The CDR3 runs from the conserved cysteine through the conserved F or W. The D gene is left open where the match is weak.

TRBV11-1	TRBJ2-5	TRBD1	CASTSDRRETQYF	TGTGCCAGCACCTCGGACAGGCGGGAGACCCAGTACTTC
TRBV5-1	TRBJ2-1	TRBD2	CASSYRLSGVNEQFF	TGCGCCAGCAGTTACAGACTAAGCGGGGTGAATGAGCAGTTCTTC
TRBV14	TRBJ2-7	-	CASSQLRWAGEGDEQYF	TGTGCCAGCAGCCAACTCAGATGGGCAGGGGAGGGGGACGAGCAGTACTTC
TRBV21-1	TRBJ2-1	-	CARRWLVYSEQFF	TGTGCCAGAAGGTGGCTAGTTTATTCTGAGCAGTTCTTC
TRBV24-1	TRBJ2-1	-	CATSSDILVNEQFF	TGTGCCACCAGTTCCGATATCTTAGTCAATGAGCAGTTCTTC
TRBV3-1/TRBV3-2	TRBJ1-6	TRBD1	CASSRRTGVGNSPLHF	TGTGCCAGCAGCCGACGGACAGGGGTTGGGAATTCACCCCTCCACTTT
TRBV11-3	TRBJ2-1	-	CASSGGATVEVDEQFF	TGTGCCAGCAGCGGCGGGGCGACAGTAGAGGTCGATGAGCAGTTCTTC
TRBV19	TRBJ1-5	-	CASSSRNRDQPQHF	TGTGCCAGTAGTTCCCGGAACAGGGATCAGCCCCAGCATTTT
TRBV7-8	TRBJ1-1	-	CASSRGYNTEAFF	TGTGCCAGCAGCAGGGGATACAACACTGAAGCTTTCTTT
TRBV28	TRBJ1-2	-	CASSFVGPRTEKFTF	TGTGCCAGCAGTTTCGTAGGGCCAAGGACAGAGAAGTTCACCTTC
TRBV14	TRBJ2-3	TRBD2	CASSHLAGPRTDTQYF	TGTGCCAGCAGCCACTTAGCGGGGCCCCGCACAGATACGCAGTATTTT
TRBV5-1	TRBJ1-6	-	CASSLGRGYSPLHF	TGCGCCAGCAGCTTGGGACGGGGGTATTCACCCCTCCACTTT
TRBV29-1	TRBJ2-7	TRBD1	CSVGGDRDSNEQYF	TGCAGCGTCGGAGGGGACAGGGATTCTAACGAGCAGTACTTC
TRBV7-2	TRBJ2-5	TRBD1	CASSLRYRGLETQYF	TGTGCCAGCAGCCTAAGGTACAGGGGGCTAGAGACCCAGTACTTC
TRBV28	TRBJ1-5	-	CASSPRGWGSNQPQHF	TGTGCCAGCAGCCCCAGGGGCTGGGGAAGCAATCAGCCCCAGCATTTT